This T cell receptor (beta chain) was sequenced in a study of OX40 agonist ivuxolimab in advanced cancers. The study in broad terms: Ivuxolimab was an agonistic, fully human IgG2 monoclonal antibody directed against OX40 (CD134), a costimulatory receptor. Three dose-escalation patients achieved partial responses, one with hepatocellular carcinoma and two with cutaneous melanoma. In the dose-escalation cohort, about four fifths of patients were male, and the mean age was roughly 56 years with a range of roughly 20 to 85. Prior anti-PD-1, anti-PD-L1 or anti-CTLA-4 therapy was permitted, and about two fifths of dose-escalation patients had received checkpoint inhibitors. Intravenous ivuxolimab was administered to patients every 2 weeks at six dose levels: 0.01, 0.1, 0.3, 1.5, 3 and 10 mg/kg. Peripheral TCRbeta sequencing aimed to test whether ivuxolimab altered TCR sequence diversity and caused clonal T-cell expansion. Of the approximately 50 dose-escalation patients, hepatocellular carcinoma was present in approximately 20, melanoma in around 15, renal cell carcinoma in 9 and head and neck cancer in 9. The monotherapy dose-escalation portion (N of about 57 patients) of the phase I ivuxolimab trial is reported in the paper.

The CDR3 goes from the cysteine to the phenylalanine over 14 residues. The CDR3 DNA has 42 bases and is translated from base 1. V is shortened by 3 bases, J by 6 bases, and the region joining them spans 14 bases. CDR1 and CDR2, looked up from the germline V gene, are SNHLY and FYNNEI. Genomic DNA was extracted from sorted cells for sequencing of the TCRbeta CDR3 region. The immunoSEQ Assay was used for sequencing of TCRbeta CDR3 regions. This is the immuneACCESS table as TCRdb keeps it, with only in-frame sequences that have V and J called. A part of the clones is gone; compared with another copy, unresolved V genes explain less than half, and the rest is unexplained. The sample table lists around 80,000 clones, under 90% of them with a count of one. Jointly, the top ten make up 0.4% to 0.5% of the sample. Beyond this particular receptor, the publication reports: Which antigens the clonally expanded peripheral T cells were specific for was not determined. Low levels of normalized T-cell clonal expansion were also seen in some patients who did not respond. After ivuxolimab, expanded clones were on average more numerous among CD8+ T cells than among CD4+ T cells. At doses of 0.1 to 3.0 mg/kg, clonal expansion of both CD4+ and CD8+ T cells in blood was seen between baseline and week 6. In partial responders in the 0.1-3.0 mg/kg groups, normalized peripheral clonal expansion was found to be among the lowest, especially among CD8+ T cells.

Remarks on this clone: Its antigen is not yet known. Base-call qualities are not available, and no considerably larger clone is one nucleotide away.

The trial excluded patients who had a history of autoimmune disease or were on systemic immunosuppression. Peripheral blood for TCR sequencing was collected from all dose cohorts at baseline, on cycle 4 day 1, and on cycle 7 day 1. Samples came from an open-label, multicenter, first-in-human phase I dose-escalation trial of ivuxolimab. Adults with locally advanced or metastatic melanoma, renal cell, hepatocellular, or head and neck squamous cell carcinoma were enrolled in the trial. Before TCR sequencing, CD4+ and CD8+ T cells were separately sorted from peripheral blood. Sequenced material: CD4+ or CD8+ T cells sorted from blood, taken in a trial of the OX40 agonist ivuxolimab. The chain is encoded by TRBV2 joined to TRBJ1-1; TRBD1 might be the D gene, on 6 matching bases. The receptor was isolated from an adult with an advanced solid tumor such as melanoma, head and neck, liver or kidney cancer. CDR3 sequence: CASSDRGRGSEAFF. DNA sequence: TGTGCCAGCAGTGATCGGGGGCGCGGGTCTGAAGCTTTCTTT.